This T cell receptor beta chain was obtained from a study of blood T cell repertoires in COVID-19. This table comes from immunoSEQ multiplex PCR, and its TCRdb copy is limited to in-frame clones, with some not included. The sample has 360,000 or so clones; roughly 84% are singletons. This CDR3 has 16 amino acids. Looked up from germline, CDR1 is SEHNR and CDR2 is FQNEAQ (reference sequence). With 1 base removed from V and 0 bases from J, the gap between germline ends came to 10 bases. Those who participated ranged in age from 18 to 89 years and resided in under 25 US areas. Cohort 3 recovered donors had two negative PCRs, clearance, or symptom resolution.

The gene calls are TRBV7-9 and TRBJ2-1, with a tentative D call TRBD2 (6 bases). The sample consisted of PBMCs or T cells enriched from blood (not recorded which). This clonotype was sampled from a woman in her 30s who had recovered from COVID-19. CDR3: CASSLDDGSSYNEQFF. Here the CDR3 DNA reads TGTGCCAGCAGCTTAGACGACGGGAGCTCCTACAATGAGCAGTTCTTC.